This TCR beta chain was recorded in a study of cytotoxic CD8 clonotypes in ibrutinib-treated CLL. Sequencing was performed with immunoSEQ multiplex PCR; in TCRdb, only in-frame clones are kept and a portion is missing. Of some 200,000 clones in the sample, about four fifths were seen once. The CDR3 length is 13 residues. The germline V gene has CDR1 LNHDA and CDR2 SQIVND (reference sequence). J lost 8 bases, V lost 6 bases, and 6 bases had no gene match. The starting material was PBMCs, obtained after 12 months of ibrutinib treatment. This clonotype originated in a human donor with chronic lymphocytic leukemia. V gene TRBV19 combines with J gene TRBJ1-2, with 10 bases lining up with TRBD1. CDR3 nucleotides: TGTGCCAGTAGACGACAGGGGGCGCTCGGCTACACCTTC. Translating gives CASRRQGALGYTF.